The 6 T cell receptor beta chains below all came from one sample that was sequenced in a study of blood T cell repertoires in COVID-19 (dated by TCRdb to 2020 to 2022). The receptor library was made with the immunoSEQ multiplex PCR assay. TCRdb mirrors the immuneACCESS table, restricted to in-frame sequences. Some clones are absent from its copies; in checked studies, under half trace to an unresolved V gene, and the reason for the others is unknown. Within this sample are about 110,000 clones, with around 90% of them counted one time only. 4.5% to 5% of the sample is in the top ten clones. Input material: peripheral blood. The receptors here all came from a human donor in a cohort sampled during active COVID-19.

For the CDR3, the DNA is TGTGCCAGCCAGTGGCTAGCGGGAGGGCCGTCCACCGGGGAGCTGTTTTTT. It codes for CASQWLAGGPSTGELFF. V and J are TRBV7-2 and TRBJ2-2; TRBD2 agrees at 12 bases. Germline V gene lookup returns CDR1 SGHTA and CDR2 FQGNSA. With 8 bases clipped from V and 4 bases from J, the junction kept 11 bases outside the gene matches. The CDR3 runs 17 residues.

The genes are TRBV5-1 and TRBJ1-1; 7 bases align to TRBD1. CDR3 length equals 13 residues. The V segment lost 1 base and the J segment 8 bases; nucleotides outside the gene matches: 5. Per the germline V gene, CDR1 is SGHRS and CDR2 is YFSETQ. This CDR3 reads CASSLPGTDEAFF. The CDR3 DNA reads as TGCGCCAGCAGCTTGCCTGGGACAGACGAAGCTTTCTTT.

The count of this clone is one. The rearrangement uses TRBV30 and TRBJ1-2, with a possible D match to TRBD1 (6 bases). The CDR3 consists of 13 residues. Germline V gene lookup returns CDR1 GTSNPN and CDR2 SVGIG (reference sequence). The germline V and J ends were trimmed by 3 bases and 8 bases, with 16 bases remaining between them. CDR3 sequence (DNA): TGTGCCTGGAGGCAACAGGGTACTTGGGGCTACACCTTC. This encodes CAWRQQGTWGYTF.

V is TRBV7-9 and J is TRBJ2-7; 8 bases agree with TRBD2. The CDR3 is 14 amino acids. Unmatched junction bases numbered 3, after V lost 0 bases and J lost 5 bases. Per the germline V gene, CDR1 is SEHNR and CDR2 is FQNEAQ (reference sequence). The CDR3 loop reads CASSLAGLGHEQYF. The CDR3 DNA reads as TGTGCCAGCAGCTTAGCGGGACTAGGTCACGAGCAGTACTTC.

This chain links TRBV6-2 or TRBV6-3 with TRBJ1-1; no firm D call. Germline CDR1 and CDR2: MNHEY and SVGEGT. There are 16 residues in the CDR3. V was cut by 2 bases and J by 10 bases, with 23 bases left in between. CDR3 residues: CASSYPRRTRPGAAFF. DNA for the CDR3: TGTGCCAGCAGTTACCCCCGAAGAACGAGGCCCGGTGCAGCTTTCTTT.

The chain carries TRBV6-1 and TRBJ1-5; D gene ambiguous. The V gene's germline CDR1 is MNHNS and CDR2 SASEGT. With 0 bases removed from V and 5 bases from J, the gap between germline ends came to 14 bases. This CDR3 comprises 16 residues. CDR3 coding DNA: TGTGCCAGCAGTGAAGCGTGGATGACTCGTCATCAGCCCCAGCATTTT. It is translated as CASSEAWMTRHQPQHF.